This TCR beta chain appears in the sequencing data of a study of T cell responses to AZD1222 COVID-19 vaccine. Overall study findings and caveats: AZD1222 recipients seropositive at baseline numbered only six or seven. Repertoires were sampled only after the peak T cell response. Unmutated variant regions reportedly attract nearly half of all spike-specific TCRs. CD4 TCRs associated with vaccination spanned spike, dominating at 160-218 and 743-854.

On this clone: Its antigen is not known.

Sequencing used immunoSEQ multiplex PCR; TCRdb keeps in-frame clones, though not all of them. This table has approximately 110,000 clones, around 90% appearing once. CDR1 is LGHDT, CDR2 YNNKEL, per germline (reference sequence). This CDR3 spans 17 amino acids. Trimming left V 1 base short and J 0 bases short, with 12 bases between. J is TRBJ2-2 and V is TRBV3-1 (or the pseudogene TRBV3-2); no clear D gene. Sequenced material: peripheral blood, taken on day 0 of AZD1222 vaccination. This clonotype originated in an adult in good health. The CDR3 bases are TGTGCCAGCAGCCAAGGCCGTGCGAGCTCGAACACCGGGGAGCTGTTTTTT. It codes for CASSQGRASSNTGELFF.